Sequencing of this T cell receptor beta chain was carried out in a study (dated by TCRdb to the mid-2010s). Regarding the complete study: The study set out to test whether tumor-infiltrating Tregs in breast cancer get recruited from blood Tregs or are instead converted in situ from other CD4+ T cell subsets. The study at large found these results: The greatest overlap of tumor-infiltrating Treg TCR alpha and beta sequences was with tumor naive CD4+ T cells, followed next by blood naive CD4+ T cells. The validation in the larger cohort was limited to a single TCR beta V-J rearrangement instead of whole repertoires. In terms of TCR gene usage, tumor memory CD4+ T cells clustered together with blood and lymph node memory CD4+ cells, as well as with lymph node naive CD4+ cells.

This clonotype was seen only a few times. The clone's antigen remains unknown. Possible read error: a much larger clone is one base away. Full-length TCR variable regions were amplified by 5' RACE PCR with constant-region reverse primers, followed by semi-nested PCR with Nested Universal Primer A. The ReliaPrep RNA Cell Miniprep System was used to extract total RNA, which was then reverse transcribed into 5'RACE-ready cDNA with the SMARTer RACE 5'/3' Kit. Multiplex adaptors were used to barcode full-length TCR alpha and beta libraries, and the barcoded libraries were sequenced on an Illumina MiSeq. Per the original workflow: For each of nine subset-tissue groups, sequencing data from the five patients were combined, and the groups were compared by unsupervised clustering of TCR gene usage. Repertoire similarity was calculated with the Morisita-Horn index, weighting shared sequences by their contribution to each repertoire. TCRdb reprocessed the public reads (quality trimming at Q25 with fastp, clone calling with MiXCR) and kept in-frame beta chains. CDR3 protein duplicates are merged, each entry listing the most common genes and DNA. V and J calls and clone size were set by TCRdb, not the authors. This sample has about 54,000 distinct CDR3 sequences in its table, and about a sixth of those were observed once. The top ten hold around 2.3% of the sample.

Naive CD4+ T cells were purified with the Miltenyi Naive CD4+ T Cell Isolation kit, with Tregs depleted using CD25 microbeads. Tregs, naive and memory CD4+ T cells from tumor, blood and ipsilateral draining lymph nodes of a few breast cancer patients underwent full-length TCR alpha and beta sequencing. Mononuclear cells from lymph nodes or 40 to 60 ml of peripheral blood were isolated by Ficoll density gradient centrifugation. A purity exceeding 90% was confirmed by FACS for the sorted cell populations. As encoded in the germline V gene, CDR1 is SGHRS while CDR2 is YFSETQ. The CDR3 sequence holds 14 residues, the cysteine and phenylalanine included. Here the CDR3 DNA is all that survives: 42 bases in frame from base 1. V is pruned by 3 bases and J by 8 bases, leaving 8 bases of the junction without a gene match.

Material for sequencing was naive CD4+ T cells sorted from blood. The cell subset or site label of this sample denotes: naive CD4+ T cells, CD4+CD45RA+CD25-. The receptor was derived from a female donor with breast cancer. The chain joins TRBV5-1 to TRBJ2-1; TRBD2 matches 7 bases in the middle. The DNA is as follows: TGCGCCAGCAGCTCGGCGGGAGAGCGGTATGAGCAGTTCTTC. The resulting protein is CASSSAGERYEQFF. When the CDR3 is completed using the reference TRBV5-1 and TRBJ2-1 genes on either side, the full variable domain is KAGVTQTPRYLIKTRGQQVTLSCSPISGHRSVSWYQQTPGQGLQFLFEYFSETQRNKGNFPGRFSGRQFSNSRSEMNVSTLELGDSALYLCASSSAGERYEQFFGPGTRLTVL.